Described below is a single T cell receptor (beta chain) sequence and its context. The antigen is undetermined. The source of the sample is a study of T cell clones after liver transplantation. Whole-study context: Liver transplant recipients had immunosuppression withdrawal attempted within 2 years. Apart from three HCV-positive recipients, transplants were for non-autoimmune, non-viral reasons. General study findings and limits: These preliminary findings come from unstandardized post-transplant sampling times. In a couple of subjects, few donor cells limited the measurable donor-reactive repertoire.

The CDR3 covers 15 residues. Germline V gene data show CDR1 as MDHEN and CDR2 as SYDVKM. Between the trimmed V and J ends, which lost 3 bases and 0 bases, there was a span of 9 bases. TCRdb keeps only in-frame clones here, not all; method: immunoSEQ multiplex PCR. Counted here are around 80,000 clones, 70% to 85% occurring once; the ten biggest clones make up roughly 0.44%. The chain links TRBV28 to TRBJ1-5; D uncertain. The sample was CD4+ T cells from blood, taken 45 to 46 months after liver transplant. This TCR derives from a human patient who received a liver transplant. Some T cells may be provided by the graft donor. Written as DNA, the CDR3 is TGTGCCAGCAGTTTCGTCCTTGCTAGCAATCAGCCCCAGCATTTT. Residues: CASSFVLASNQPQHF.